A single sample gave rise to the 26 T cell receptor beta chains below, sequenced in a study of shared clonotypes between healthy human individuals. Naive CD8 isolation took CD45RO-negative cells positively selected for CCR7 and excluded terminally differentiated effector memory CD45RA+ cells. Profiling relied on immunoSEQ multiplex PCR, and the TCRdb table lists in-frame clones only, not all of them. Of about 2.1 million clones listed, 85% to 95% are singletons. The sequencing input was naive CD8+ T cells from PBMCs. The source of these receptors is a man younger than 35 in good health. Some clones in this sample may be carry-over from other donors' samples.

Remarks on this clone: Other DNA variants within this sample encode the same CDR3. The J gene is TRBJ2-7, the V gene TRBV7-9; 8 bases map to TRBD1. J gave up 4 bases and V 5 bases, and 7 bases lay outside the gene matches. This CDR3 contains 14 residues. Germline CDR1 is SEHNR and CDR2 is FQNEAQ (reference sequence). The CDR3 here is CASSPGDRGYEQYF. CDR3 DNA: TGTGCCAGCAGCCCGGGCGACAGGGGATACGAGCAGTACTTC.

The chain employs TRBV7-9 and TRBJ2-1; 7 nucleotides match TRBD2. The V segment lost 0 bases and the J segment 8 bases; nucleotides outside the gene matches: 4. The CDR3 loop spans 14 amino acids. Germline-derived CDR1 and CDR2 are SEHNR and FQNEAQ (reference sequence). The CDR3 bases are TGTGCCAGCAGCTTAGCGCCAGGGAGGGATGAGCAGTTCTTC. Its protein is CASSLAPGRDEQFF.

This clone was recorded once. The gene calls are TRBV5-1 and TRBJ2-1; 8 nucleotides line up with TRBD2. Unmatched junction bases numbered 8, after V lost 2 bases and J lost 10 bases. This CDR3 spans 14 amino acids. Germline V gene lookup returns CDR1 SGHRS and CDR2 YFSETQ. CDR3 sequence: CASSLGREDFEQFF. DNA for the CDR3: TGCGCCAGCAGCTTAGGGCGGGAGGACTTCGAGCAGTTCTTC. The entire variable domain, with the rest obtained from reference TRBV5-1 and TRBJ2-1, is as follows: KAGVTQTPRYLIKTRGQQVTLSCSPISGHRSVSWYQQTPGQGLQFLFEYFSETQRNKGNFPGRFSGRQFSNSRSEMNVSTLELGDSALYLCASSLGREDFEQFFGPGTRLTVL.

Written as DNA, the CDR3 is TGTGCCAGCAGCCCTACCCCATTGGGAGGTCTCTACGAGCAGTACTTC. Translated, it gives CASSPTPLGGLYEQYF. V is TRBV7-9 and J is TRBJ2-7, with a weak D call TRBD2 (6 bases). The ends were cut back, 5 bases at V and 3 bases at J, with 20 bases in the middle. The CDR3 runs to 16 residues. Germline CDR1 is SEHNR and CDR2 is FQNEAQ (reference sequence).

Comments on this clone: In the same sample, other DNA sequences code for this CDR3. The chain has TRBV9 and TRBJ2-2, with 7 nucleotides matching TRBD2. The germline V gene has CDR1 SGDLS and CDR2 YYNGEE. The CDR3 has 14 residues. Losses at the gene ends were 3 bases for V and 5 bases for J; bases not matched to a gene: 4. The CDR3, as DNA: TGTGCCAGCAGCGGCGCGGGAGCGACCGGGGAGCTGTTTTTT. It specifies CASSGAGATGELFF.

The chain has TRBV9 and TRBJ1-4; 7 bases map to TRBD1. CDR3 size: 16 residues. The junction had 7 bases not matched to a gene; V was cut back by 3 bases and J by 2 bases. Germline CDR1 reads SGDLS; CDR2 reads YYNGEE. CDR3 sequence (DNA): TGTGCCAGCAGCGGACAGGGTACCCTTACTAATGAAAAACTGTTTTTT. The encoded protein is CASSGQGTLTNEKLFF. Full variable domain (outside the CDR3, taken from reference TRBV9 and TRBJ1-4): DSGVTQTPKHLITATGQRVTLRCSPRSGDLSVYWYQQSLDQGLQFLIQYYNGEERAKGNILERFSAQQFPDLHSELNLSSLELGDSALYFCASSGQGTLTNEKLFFGSGTQLSVL.

V usage is TRBV10-2 and J usage is TRBJ1-5; no reliable D call. Germline V lookup: CDR1 WSHSY, CDR2 SAAADI. The CDR3 extends over 14 amino acids. Trimming cost V 2 bases and J 9 bases, with 14 bases left between them. The CDR3 DNA reads TGCGCCAGCAGTGAGAACATCCGGTCTTGGCCCCAGCATTTT. Its translation: CASSENIRSWPQHF.

This rearrangement joins TRBV29-1 to TRBJ2-5; TRBD1 aligns across 7 bases. The J call may be mistaken, given a closer DNA end match to TRBJ2-7. Germline V gene lookup returns CDR1 SQVTM and CDR2 ANQGSEA. There are 13 residues in the CDR3. CDR3 bases: TGCAGCGTTGAGGCAGGGGGAGCCTACGAGCAGTACTTC. Protein product: CSVEAGGAYEQYF.

V and J are TRBV5-1 and TRBJ1-2, with D possibly matching TRBD1 (5 bases). Per the germline V gene, CDR1 is SGHRS and CDR2 is YFSETQ. The CDR3 has 14 residues. Trimming removed 4 bases from V and 7 bases from J, with 17 bases in between. Here the CDR3 DNA reads TGCGCCAGCAGCCAAGGACGGACAACCCTTGGCTACACCTTC. This encodes CASSQGRTTLGYTF.

This clone was seen once. V usage is TRBV7-9 and J usage is TRBJ2-3, with D unclear. Trimming removed 1 base at V and 7 bases at J, with 9 bases between. This CDR3 comprises 13 residues. Germline V gene data show CDR1 as SEHNR and CDR2 as FQNEAQ (reference sequence). The CDR3 protein is CASSLDGSYTQYF. The CDR3 region has the DNA TGTGCCAGCAGCTTAGACGGCTCTTATACGCAGTATTTT.

J is TRBJ1-3 and V is TRBV7-9; D unresolved. The germline CDR1 and CDR2 sequences are SEHNR and FQNEAQ (reference sequence). Trimming removed 2 bases at V and 13 bases at J, with 12 bases between. The CDR3 has 12 amino acids. CDR3 sequence: CASSLNWSEIYF. The CDR3 DNA reads TGTGCCAGCAGCTTAAACTGGTCCGAAATATATTTT.

The chain joins TRBV27 to TRBJ1-4; no reliable D call. CDR1 and CDR2 (germline): MNHEY, SMNVEV (reference sequence). The CDR3 runs 18 residues. Trimming cost V 5 bases and J 0 bases, with 19 bases left between them. Here the CDR3 reads CASSPLGVELATNEKLFF. The CDR3 DNA is TGTGCCAGCAGTCCCCTCGGGGTTGAGCTAGCAACTAATGAAAAACTGTTTTTT.

CDR3 coding DNA: TGTGCCAGTCAAAAGCTTCTACGGGAGGGGGCAGAGACCCAGTACTTC. This codes for CASQKLLREGAETQYF. The chain recombines TRBV28 with TRBJ2-5; tentatively, D is TRBD2 (8 bases). Deletions cut 9 bases from V and 4 bases from J, with 24 bases between. The CDR3 contains 16 residues. Germline values: CDR1 MDHEN, CDR2 SYDVKM.

J is TRBJ2-7 and V is TRBV28; TRBD2 agrees at 10 bases. CDR3 length: 18 amino acids. Looked up from germline, CDR1 is MDHEN and CDR2 is SYDVKM. V was pared by 5 bases and J by 0 bases, with 13 bases of the junction left unmatched. The CDR3 region is CASSGSGRAFSHSYEQYF. DNA for the CDR3: TGTGCCAGCAGTGGCAGCGGGAGGGCCTTTTCCCACTCCTACGAGCAGTACTTC.

Written as DNA, the CDR3 is TGTGCCAGCAGTACCTCGGGGCCTGATGGCTACACCTTC. Residues: CASSTSGPDGYTF. The J gene is TRBJ1-2, the V gene TRBV6-5, with D perhaps TRBD1 (5 bases). The CDR3 has 13 amino acids. Germline assignment: CDR1 MNHEY and CDR2 SVGAGI. The V end was cut by 5 bases, the J end by 6 bases, with 13 bases between.

This rearrangement joins TRBV5-6 to TRBJ2-7, with 8 bases lining up with TRBD1. J gave up 2 bases and V 0 bases, and 4 bases lay outside the gene matches. This CDR3 has 15 residues. Per the germline V gene, CDR1 is SGHDT and CDR2 is YYEEEE. CDR3 bases: TGTGCCAGCAGCTTGGGTGGGGACAGGACCTACGAGCAGTACTTC. Its protein is CASSLGGDRTYEQYF.

The chain has TRBV2 and TRBJ2-1; TRBD1 agrees at 10 bases. This CDR3 is 15 amino acids long. The V gene end was trimmed by 6 bases and the J gene end by 7 bases; junction bases not matched to a gene: 9. Germline values: CDR1 SNHLY, CDR2 FYNNEI. CDR3 sequence: CASRAGTGVENEQFF. The CDR3 region has the DNA TGTGCCAGCAGGGCCGGGACAGGGGTAGAGAATGAGCAGTTCTTC. The full variable domain, with the rest looked up from reference TRBV2 and TRBJ2-1, is EPEVTQTPSHQVTQMGQEVILRCVPISNHLYFYWYRQILGQKVEFLVSFYNNEISEKSEIFDDQFSVERPDGSNFTLKIRSTKLEDSAMYFCASRAGTGVENEQFFGPGTRLTVL.

The count of this clone is one. The chain employs TRBV11-2 and TRBJ1-1; D unresolved. Trimming took 5 bases from V and 6 from J, leaving 16 bases between them. Germline CDR1 is SGHAT and CDR2 is FQNNGV. The CDR3 spans 14 residues. CDR3 sequence: CASSILRNRPEAFF. CDR3 nucleotides: TGTGCCAGCAGCATACTCCGGAACAGACCTGAAGCTTTCTTT.

This rearrangement joins TRBV7-6 to TRBJ2-2; 8 bases are a match to TRBD1. Germline loops: CDR1 SGHVS, CDR2 FNYEAQ. V shed 1 base and J 6 bases; nucleotides not matched to a gene: 4. The CDR3 has 15 amino acids. This CDR3 is CASSLGQGISGELFF. Written as DNA, the CDR3 is TGTGCCAGCAGCTTAGGACAGGGGATCTCCGGGGAGCTGTTTTTT.

The J gene is TRBJ1-1, the V gene TRBV6-5; 7 positions agree with TRBD1. Germline CDR1 and CDR2: MNHEY and SVGAGI. The V and J ends lost 4 bases and 3 bases, in that order; junction bases with no gene match: 5. The CDR3 runs to 14 residues. The CDR3 DNA is TGTGCCAGCAGTTCACCGGGACAGTACACTGAAGCTTTCTTT. Its protein product is CASSSPGQYTEAFF.

The gene calls are TRBV5-1 and TRBJ2-2; 8 bases are a match to TRBD2. V shed 4 bases, J shed 7 bases, and the junction held 3 bases outside the gene matches. Per germline, CDR1 SGHRS and CDR2 YFSETQ. There are 13 residues in the CDR3. CDR3 protein: CASSPGTSGELFF. The CDR3 DNA reads TGCGCCAGCAGCCCGGGGACTAGCGGGGAGCTGTTTTTT.

The genes are TRBV4-3 and TRBJ1-2; TRBD1 aligns across 12 bases. V lost 3 bases to trimming and J lost 7 bases; unmatched junction nucleotides: 6. Germline values: CDR1 LGHNA, CDR2 YSLEER. This CDR3 has 15 amino acids. The CDR3 nucleotides read TGCGCCAGCAGCCAGGGGACAGGGGGCGCGAGTGGCTACACCTTC. Protein sequence: CASSQGTGGASGYTF.

This clone was counted once. This chain connects TRBV5-6 to TRBJ2-7; no clear D gene. Deletions cut 1 base from V and 2 bases from J, with 16 bases between. In germline, CDR1 is SGHDT, CDR2 YYEEEE. CDR3 size: 16 residues. This chain's CDR3 is CASSLFRSGPAYEQYF. The CDR3 DNA reads as TGTGCCAGCAGCTTGTTTCGATCCGGGCCCGCCTACGAGCAGTACTTC.

The J gene is TRBJ1-1, the V gene TRBV11-2; tentatively, D is TRBD1 (6 bases). Trimming pared 5 bases from V and 9 bases from J, leaving 19 bases between. This CDR3 comprises 14 residues. Germline V gene sequence: CDR1 SGHAT, CDR2 FQNNGV. DNA for the CDR3: TGTGCCAGCAGCCCGTATACCCGTGGACAGCAAGCTTTCTTT. Its translation: CASSPYTRGQQAFF.

V gene TRBV5-1 combines with J gene TRBJ2-3; TRBD2 is a possible D gene (5 bases). The CDR3 loop spans 17 amino acids. Trimming pared 2 bases from V and 2 bases from J, leaving 18 bases between. Germline V gene sequence: CDR1 SGHRS, CDR2 YFSETQ. CDR3 sequence (DNA): TGCGCCAGCAGCTTTCGGCCAGGACTGACTTACACAGATACGCAGTATTTT. Translating gives CASSFRPGLTYTDTQYF.

V usage is TRBV13 and J usage is TRBJ2-7, with 9 bases aligning to TRBD1. Germline trimming cut 5 bases from V and 2 bases from J; bases unmatched to any gene: 10. This CDR3 is built from 16 residues. From germline, CDR1 is PRHDT and CDR2 FYEKMQ (reference sequence). The CDR3 sequence: CASSPGQGPIAYEQYF. DNA of the CDR3: TGTGCCAGCAGCCCGGGACAGGGTCCCATCGCCTACGAGCAGTACTTC.